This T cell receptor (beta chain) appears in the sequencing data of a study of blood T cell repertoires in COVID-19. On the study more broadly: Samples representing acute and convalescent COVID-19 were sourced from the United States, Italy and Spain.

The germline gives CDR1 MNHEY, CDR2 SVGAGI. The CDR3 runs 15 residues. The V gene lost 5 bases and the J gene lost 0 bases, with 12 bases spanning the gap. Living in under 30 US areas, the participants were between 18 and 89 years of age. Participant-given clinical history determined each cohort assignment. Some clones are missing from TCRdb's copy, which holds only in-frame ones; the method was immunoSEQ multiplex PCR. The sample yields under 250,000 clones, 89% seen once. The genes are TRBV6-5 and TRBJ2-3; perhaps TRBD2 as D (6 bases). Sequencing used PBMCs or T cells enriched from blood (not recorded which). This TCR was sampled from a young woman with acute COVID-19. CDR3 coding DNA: TGTGCCAGCAGTCCGGGACTCCCAAGCACAGATACGCAGTATTTT. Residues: CASSPGLPSTDTQYF.